These 18 T cell receptor beta chains were sequenced from one sample in a study of control samples from healthy donors and cancer patients. Clones were sequenced by immunoSEQ multiplex PCR, and TCRdb holds only the in-frame ones, with some missing. The data hold roughly 150,000 clones, with approximately 88% observed a single time. Source material: blood. These receptors were taken from a man aged 30 to 45 in good health.

V usage is TRBV30 and J usage is TRBJ2-2; 14 positions agree with TRBD2. Germline CDR1 and CDR2: GTSNPN and SVGIG (reference sequence). The junction had 10 bases not matched to a gene; V was cut back by 3 bases and J by 7 bases. This CDR3 region has 17 residues. The CDR3 DNA follows: TGTGCCTGGAGGTTCGGGACTAGCGGGAGAATCGTCGGGGAGCTGTTTTTT. It codes for CAWRFGTSGRIVGELFF.

The V and J genes are TRBV27 and TRBJ2-2; 7 positions match TRBD1. The V gene's germline CDR1 is MNHEY and CDR2 SMNVEV (reference sequence). V lost 2 bases, J lost 5 bases, and 5 bases stayed unmatched. The CDR3 consists of 15 residues. CDR3 coding DNA: TGTGCCAGCAGTTTAGGTAGGGGGCGAACCGGGGAGCTGTTTTTT. Translated, it gives CASSLGRGRTGELFF.

CDR3 protein: CASSGGPGTGELFF. DNA for the CDR3: TGTGCCAGCAGCGGGGGGCCCGGGACCGGGGAGCTGTTTTTT. The genes are TRBV5-4 and TRBJ2-2; D tentatively fits TRBD1 or TRBD2 (6 bases each). Deletions cut 4 bases from V and 5 bases from J, with 12 bases between. CDR1 and CDR2 from the germline V gene are SGHNT and YYREEE (reference sequence). The CDR3 runs to 14 residues.

This chain uses TRBV2 with TRBJ2-7, with TRBD1 as a possible D gene (6 bases). V dropped 6 bases and J dropped 2 bases, with 17 bases sitting between them. This CDR3 is built from 15 residues. CDR1 is SNHLY and CDR2 is FYNNEI in the germline V gene. The CDR3 is CASRDRDISTYEQYF. CDR3 bases: TGTGCCAGCAGAGACCGGGACATATCTACCTACGAGCAGTACTTC.

V gene TRBV11-2 combines with J gene TRBJ1-2; no clear D gene. Per the germline V gene, CDR1 is SGHAT and CDR2 is FQNNGV. The ends were cut back, 3 bases at V and 7 bases at J, with 12 bases in the middle. The CDR3 length is 13 residues. CDR3 residues: CASSLDGSGGYTF. The CDR3 DNA reads TGTGCCAGCAGCTTGGACGGTTCGGGTGGCTACACCTTC.

The chain combines TRBV4-1 with TRBJ1-5, with D possibly being TRBD1 (5 bases). V lost 4 bases, J lost 4 bases, and 11 bases lay in between. This CDR3 contains 14 residues. From germline, CDR1 is MGHRA and CDR2 YSYEKL. CDR3 sequence reads: CASSPARENQPQHF. The CDR3 coding sequence is TGCGCCAGCAGCCCGGCCAGGGAGAATCAGCCCCAGCATTTT.

In regard to this clone: One end of the junction is discordant with germline, which a read error may explain. The chain recombines TRBV5-4 with TRBJ2-3; 8 bases line up with TRBD1. CDR1 and CDR2 from the germline V gene are SGHNT and YYREEE (reference sequence). This CDR3 has 16 residues. CDR3 residues: CAGSFPQGARTDTQYF. CDR3 nucleotide sequence: TGTGCCGGCAGCTTCCCCCAGGGGGCTAGGACAGATACGCAGTATTTT.

V usage is TRBV20-1 and J usage is TRBJ2-4; D possibly corresponds to TRBD1 (5 bases). CDR3 length: 15 residues. Germline V gene lookup returns CDR1 DFQATT and CDR2 SNEGSKA (reference sequence). Between the trimmed V and J ends, which lost 3 bases and 0 bases, there was a span of 12 bases. The CDR3 region is CSASFGALAKNIQYF. In DNA, the CDR3 is TGCAGTGCTAGTTTTGGGGCCCTAGCCAAAAACATTCAGTACTTC.

This chain joins TRBV7-8 and TRBJ2-5; 7 bases are a match to TRBD1. This CDR3 spans 15 amino acids. Germline CDR1 and CDR2: SGHVS and FQNEAQ. V was pared by 0 bases and J by 1 base, with 2 bases of the junction left unmatched. In DNA, the CDR3 is TGTGCCAGCAGCTTAGCGTGGACAGGCCAAGAGACCCAGTACTTC. Translating gives CASSLAWTGQETQYF.

This sequence joins TRBV6-5 and TRBJ2-3; TRBD1 matches 8 bases. CDR1 is MNHEY and CDR2 is SVGAGI in the germline V gene. This CDR3 is built from 16 residues. V lost 2 bases to trimming and J lost 4 bases; unmatched junction nucleotides: 8. The DNA of the CDR3 is TGTGCCAGCAGTTACACTTCAGGGGGCTGGGCAGATACGCAGTATTTT. It translates to CASSYTSGGWADTQYF.

The chain carries TRBV9 and TRBJ2-1; 9 nucleotides align to TRBD1. The CDR3 extends over 15 amino acids. V was clipped by 0 bases and J by 7 bases; unmatched bases: 5. Germline CDR1 SGDLS, CDR2 YYNGEE. CDR3 protein: CASSVGGQGGNEQFF. CDR3 DNA: TGTGCCAGCAGCGTAGGGGGACAGGGAGGGAATGAGCAGTTCTTC.

The rearrangement links TRBV11-2 to TRBJ2-2, with D perhaps TRBD2 (5 bases). This CDR3 contains 16 residues. CDR1 is SGHAT, CDR2 FQNNGV, per germline. V lost 4 bases and J lost 5, with 17 bases in between. The CDR3 here is CASSSAASLRTGELFF. The CDR3, as DNA: TGTGCCAGCAGCTCGGCGGCTAGCTTGAGAACCGGGGAGCTGTTTTTT. The full variable domain, completed using reference TRBV11-2 and TRBJ2-2, is EAGVAQSPRYKIIEKRQSVAFWCNPISGHATLYWYQQILGQGPKLLIQFQNNGVVDDSQLPKDRFSAERLKGVDSTLKIQPAKLEDSAVYLCASSSAASLRTGELFFGEGSRLTVL.

This rearrangement joins TRBV5-6 to TRBJ2-7; D ambiguous. The CDR3 length is 13 residues. CDR1 is SGHDT, CDR2 YYEEEE, per germline. Trimming stripped 4 bases from V and 3 bases from J, with 11 bases between. The DNA of the CDR3 is TGTGCCAGCAGCCCGACTGGAGTCTACGAGCAGTACTTC. It specifies CASSPTGVYEQYF.

The gene calls are TRBV12-5 and TRBJ1-1; D remains ambiguous. The CDR3 loop spans 13 amino acids. The V gene's germline CDR1 is LGHNT and CDR2 FRNRAP. V lost 5 bases and J lost 1, with 8 bases in between. Here the CDR3 reads CASGPPWNTEAFF. CDR3 DNA: TGTGCTAGTGGTCCCCCATGGAACACTGAAGCTTTCTTT.

In its sample, this clone was seen once. CDR3 sequence reads: CATGVMNQPQHF. Written as DNA, the CDR3 is TGTGCCACAGGGGTTATGAATCAGCCCCAGCATTTT. V gene TRBV6-5 combines with J gene TRBJ1-5, with D possibly being TRBD1 (6 bases). V lost 10 bases, J lost 4 bases, and 11 bases lay in between. Germline assignment: CDR1 MNHEY and CDR2 SVGAGI. The CDR3 has 12 residues.

This clone has only one observation. The rearrangement uses TRBV6-2 or TRBV6-3 and TRBJ2-2, with 9 bases that match TRBD1. Trimming took 4 bases from V and 4 from J; bases not matched to a gene: 4. The germline CDR1 and CDR2 sequences are MNHEY and SVGEGT. The CDR3 covers 15 residues. CDR3 in amino acids: CASSFTGGGTGELFF. DNA for the CDR3: TGTGCCAGCAGTTTCACAGGGGGCGGCACCGGGGAGCTGTTTTTT.

The rearrangement joins TRBV6-5 to TRBJ1-3; D ambiguous. CDR3 length: 13 residues. Trimming removed 0 bases from V and 11 bases from J, with 11 bases in between. The germline CDR1 and CDR2 sequences are MNHEY and SVGAGI. The CDR3: CASSYSSVGAIYF. The DNA of the CDR3 is TGTGCCAGCAGTTACTCGTCGGTCGGCGCCATATATTTT.

The chain has TRBV2 and TRBJ1-1; 7 bases align to TRBD1. V dropped 6 bases and J dropped 11; count of bases not matched to a gene: 9. Germline-derived CDR1 and CDR2 are SNHLY and FYNNEI. This CDR3 spans 12 amino acids. The CDR3 sequence is CASSLDRVEAFF. CDR3 in DNA: TGTGCCAGCAGCCTCGACAGGGTAGAGGCTTTCTTT.